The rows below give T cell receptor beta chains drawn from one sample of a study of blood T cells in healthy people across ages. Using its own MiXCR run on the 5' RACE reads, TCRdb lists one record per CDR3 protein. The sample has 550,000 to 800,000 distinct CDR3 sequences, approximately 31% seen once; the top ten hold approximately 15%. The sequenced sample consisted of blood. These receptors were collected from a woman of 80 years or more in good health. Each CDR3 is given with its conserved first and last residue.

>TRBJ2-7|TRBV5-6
CASSLYVAGGDEQYF
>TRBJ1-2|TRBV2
CASNYRGEAYTF
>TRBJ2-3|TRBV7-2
CASGPWGVDAGTQYF
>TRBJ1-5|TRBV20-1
CSAQSPAGGASNQPQHF
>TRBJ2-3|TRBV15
CATSRNGLAKDTQYF
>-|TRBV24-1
CATSDPGLAKKETQYF
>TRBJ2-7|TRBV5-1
CASSGMGQGAYEQYF
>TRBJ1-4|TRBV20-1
CSARDYQKLFF
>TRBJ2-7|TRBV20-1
CSASTGASYEQYF
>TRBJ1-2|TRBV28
CASSLPGTGYGYTF
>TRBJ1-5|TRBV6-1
CASSTGDLNQPQHF